The 29 T cell receptor beta chains below were found in one sample sequenced in a study of blood T cell repertoires in COVID-19. Only in-frame clones appear in the TCRdb table, and some are missing; sequencing was by immunoSEQ multiplex PCR. The sample consists of about 120,000 clones, approximately 90% of them appearing once. Source material: peripheral blood. The receptor set was obtained from a human donor with acute or convalescent COVID-19. The donor label of this sample is uncertain.

V is TRBV5-1 and J is TRBJ2-1; D unresolved. Trimming took off 0 bases at V and 9 bases at J, with 10 bases between the two ends. The CDR3 is made up of 13 amino acids. The germline gives CDR1 SGHRS, CDR2 YFSETQ. CDR3 bases: TGCGCCAGCAGCTTGGCCGCGGCGAGTGAGCAGTTCTTC. Its protein is CASSLAAASEQFF.

CDR3 bases: TGTGCCAGCTACGCTGGGGATGGGGCCACCTTC. This gives the protein CASYAGDGATF. The chain employs TRBV7-9 and TRBJ1-2; TRBD1 is a possible D gene (5 bases). V was trimmed by 8 bases and J by 13 bases, leaving 17 bases between them. Germline V CDR1 and CDR2: SEHNR, FQNEAQ (reference sequence). CDR3 length equals 11 residues.

The gene calls are TRBV11-3 and TRBJ2-7, with TRBD1 as a possible D gene (6 bases). Germline loops: CDR1 SGHNT, CDR2 YENEEA. V was pared by 5 bases and J by 3 bases, with 14 bases between. The CDR3 length is 14 residues. This CDR3 reads CASSPGQNRYEQYF. CDR3 DNA sequence: TGTGCCAGCAGCCCCGGACAGAACCGCTACGAGCAGTACTTC.

The V and J genes are TRBV23-1 and TRBJ2-2, with 7 bases that match TRBD1. TRBV23-1 belongs to the ORF category, with a function that is uncertain. J gave up 10 bases and V 4 bases, and 21 bases lay outside the gene matches. The CDR3 consists of 18 residues. The CDR3: CASSLNQTGKGTAAELFF. CDR3 coding DNA: TGCGCCAGCAGTCTAAACCAGACAGGGAAAGGCACCGCCGCGGAGCTGTTTTTT.

A single count supports this clone. This chain uses TRBV4-1 with TRBJ1-1, with D maybe TRBD1 (5 bases). The germline V gene encodes CDR1 MGHRA and CDR2 YSYEKL. Deletions cut 4 bases from V and 3 bases from J, with 18 bases between. The CDR3 spans 16 residues. The CDR3 DNA reads TGCGCCAGCAGCCGAGGCCGAAGGGGATCAGACACTGAAGCTTTCTTT. Its protein product is CASSRGRRGSDTEAFF.

The chain carries TRBV7-9 and TRBJ1-2, with D maybe TRBD1 (5 bases). The V gene lost 3 bases and the J gene lost 3 bases, with 23 bases spanning the gap. CDR3 size: 18 residues. Germline values: CDR1 SEHNR, CDR2 FQNEAQ (reference sequence). The CDR3 DNA reads as TGTGCCAGCAGCTTCGGGACTCCCGGACTCCCTTTCGACTATGGCTACACCTTC. Its protein product is CASSFGTPGLPFDYGYTF.

V is TRBV18 and J is TRBJ2-7; 8 nucleotides line up with TRBD1. In germline, CDR1 is KGHSH, CDR2 LQKENI. Trimming removed 6 bases from V and 0 bases from J; junction bases left unmatched: 4. The CDR3 length is 14 residues. CDR3 nucleotide sequence: TGTGCCAGCTCGGAGACAGGGGTCTCCTACGAGCAGTACTTC. Translated, it gives CASSETGVSYEQYF.

This chain connects TRBV28 to TRBJ1-3; 12 positions agree with TRBD1. This CDR3 contains 17 residues. The junction had 6 bases not matched to a gene; V was cut back by 2 bases and J by 4 bases. CDR1 and CDR2 (germline): MDHEN, SYDVKM. The CDR3 here is CASSLVGTGGRGNTIYF. The CDR3 coding sequence is TGTGCCAGCAGTTTAGTCGGGACAGGGGGCCGAGGAAACACCATATATTTT.

This clone has more than one count but fewer than ten. This chain links TRBV4-2 with TRBJ1-2; D is unclear. The germline gives CDR1 LGHNA, CDR2 YNFKEQ. V shed 0 bases and J shed 6 bases, with 14 bases lying between them. The CDR3 spans 15 residues. For the CDR3, the DNA is TGTGCCAGCAGCCAAGATAATGGGGAGGCGGATGGCTACACCTTC. Amino acid sequence: CASSQDNGEADGYTF.

The rearrangement joins TRBV6-2 or TRBV6-3 to TRBJ1-5; D is possibly TRBD1 (6 bases). The CDR3 runs to 15 residues. Germline assignment: CDR1 MNHEY and CDR2 SVGEGT. The V and J ends lost 6 bases and 9 bases respectively, with 21 bases between them. CDR3 coding DNA: TGTGCCAGCAGCTATAGCGACAGGCTCATAGGGCCCCAGCATTTT. Translation gives CASSYSDRLIGPQHF.

The genes are TRBV2 and TRBJ1-5, with 8 bases fitting TRBD1. CDR1 is SNHLY and CDR2 is FYNNEI in the germline V gene. The CDR3 consists of 14 residues. V was pared by 4 bases and J by 7 bases, with 6 bases of the junction left unmatched. The CDR3, as DNA: TGTGCCAGCAGTGCGACAGGGGAAATACAGCCCCAGCATTTT. Its translation is CASSATGEIQPQHF.

The chain carries TRBV9 and TRBJ2-6; 8 nucleotides match TRBD1. V shed 3 bases and J 0 bases; nucleotides not matched to a gene: 5. This CDR3 has 17 residues. CDR1 is SGDLS, CDR2 YYNGEE, per germline. CDR3 coding DNA: TGTGCCAGCAGCGACGGGACAGGCCTCTCTGGGGCCAACGTCCTGACTTTC. Protein: CASSDGTGLSGANVLTF.

The chain combines TRBV6-2 or TRBV6-3 with TRBJ2-1, with a tentative D call TRBD2 (6 bases). Per germline, CDR1 MNHEY and CDR2 SVGEGT. V lost 0 bases and J lost 9, with 18 bases in between. The CDR3 runs to 16 residues. This CDR3 reads CASSYSSAGWLGEQFF. CDR3 DNA sequence: TGTGCCAGCAGTTACTCGAGCGCGGGGTGGCTCGGTGAGCAGTTCTTC.

The V gene is TRBV18, the J gene TRBJ1-2, with 7 nucleotides matching TRBD1. This CDR3 is built from 17 residues. Germline CDR1 and CDR2: KGHSH and LQKENI. After removal of 0 bases from V and 6 bases from J, the junction contained 13 bases not matched to a gene. The CDR3 DNA reads as TGTGCCAGCTCACCACCCGGGACAGTAAAAAAGGTCCATGGCTACACCTTC. This codes for CASSPPGTVKKVHGYTF.

The V gene is TRBV6-5, the J gene TRBJ2-7; 7 positions match TRBD1. V dropped 0 bases and J dropped 2; count of bases not matched to a gene: 4. The CDR3 covers 15 residues. Per germline, CDR1 MNHEY and CDR2 SVGAGI. The CDR3 reads CASSYSTGKPYEQYF. The CDR3 DNA follows: TGTGCCAGCAGTTACTCGACAGGGAAACCCTACGAGCAGTACTTC.

This rearrangement joins TRBV6-1 to TRBJ1-1; unclear D gene. The CDR3 runs to 13 residues. V gave up 3 bases and J gave up 0 bases, with 5 bases separating them. Germline loops: CDR1 MNHNS, CDR2 SASEGT. CDR3 nucleotide sequence: TGTGCCAGCAGTGACCAAATGAACACTGAAGCTTTCTTT. Its protein is CASSDQMNTEAFF.

The chain has TRBV28 and TRBJ2-1, with D perhaps TRBD2 (6 bases). Looked up from germline, CDR1 is MDHEN and CDR2 is SYDVKM. The CDR3 has 15 amino acids. The V end lost 0 bases, the J end lost 9 bases, and 15 bases lay between the germline ends. CDR3 sequence: CASSLWGGALVEQFF. In nucleotides, the CDR3 is TGTGCCAGCAGTTTATGGGGCGGGGCTCTGGTTGAGCAGTTCTTC.

V gene TRBV4-2 combines with J gene TRBJ2-7; TRBD2 aligns across 8 bases. V lost 4 bases and J lost 0; bases outside the gene matches: 8. This CDR3 comprises 16 residues. Germline assignment: CDR1 LGHNA and CDR2 YNFKEQ. The CDR3 sequence: CASSPFSGANSYEQYF. CDR3 in DNA: TGTGCCAGCAGCCCCTTTAGCGGGGCCAACTCCTACGAGCAGTACTTC.

This chain links TRBV10-3 with TRBJ2-1; 11 nucleotides match TRBD2. CDR3 length: 16 residues. V shed 6 bases and J 5 bases; nucleotides not matched to a gene: 9. Germline loops: CDR1 ENHRY, CDR2 SYGVKD. The CDR3 is CAIRTSGGSNHNEQFF. In nucleotides, the CDR3 is TGTGCCATCAGAACTAGCGGGGGTTCAAACCACAATGAGCAGTTCTTC.

This chain joins TRBV23-1 and TRBJ1-2, with TRBD1 matching over 8 bases. TRBV23-1 is given ORF status, its function remaining uncertain. V shed 0 bases and J 6 bases; nucleotides not matched to a gene: 6. The CDR3 contains 15 residues. The CDR3 loop is CASSQSADRAHGYTF. In DNA, the CDR3 is TGCGCCAGCAGTCAATCGGCGGACAGGGCTCATGGCTACACCTTC.

The V gene is TRBV7-2, the J gene TRBJ1-6, with a possible D match to TRBD1 (5 bases). CDR1 SGHTA and CDR2 FQGNSA come from the germline V gene. V lost 1 base and J 8 bases, leaving 21 bases between the germline ends. The CDR3 spans 18 residues. CDR3 sequence reads: CASSLDLWPGSGDSPLHF. The CDR3 DNA reads as TGTGCCAGCAGCTTAGACCTTTGGCCGGGGTCGGGGGATTCACCCCTCCACTTT.

This clone showed up just once. V and J are TRBV3-1 (or the pseudogene TRBV3-2) and TRBJ1-6; D unclear. CDR3 length: 16 residues. Germline CDR1 and CDR2: LGHDT and YNNKEL (reference sequence). Deletions cut 4 bases from V and 5 bases from J, with 15 bases between. In DNA form, the CDR3 reads TGTGCCAGCAGCCGATGGAGGGTTCGGAATAATTCACCCCTCCACTTT. Protein: CASSRWRVRNNSPLHF.

The rearrangement uses TRBV5-4 and TRBJ2-2; 8 bases map to TRBD1. Trimming took 5 bases from V and 6 from J; bases not matched to a gene: 6. CDR3 length equals 14 residues. CDR1 and CDR2 (germline): SGHNT, YYREEE (reference sequence). This chain's CDR3 is CASRQGDVSGELFF. The CDR3 region has the DNA TGTGCCAGCAGACAGGGGGATGTGTCCGGGGAGCTGTTTTTT.

This chain uses TRBV6-2 or TRBV6-3 with TRBJ1-1; D is unresolved. The germline V gene encodes CDR1 MNHEY and CDR2 SVGEGT. Trimming cost V 5 bases and J 3 bases, with 13 bases left between them. This CDR3 comprises 14 residues. CDR3 nucleotides: TGTGCCAGCAGTATCGCGGGGTCGGACACTGAAGCTTTCTTT. Translating gives CASSIAGSDTEAFF.

The V call is TRBV5-4, the J call TRBJ2-4, with 9 positions matching TRBD1. The V and J ends lost 3 bases and 5 bases, in that order; junction bases with no gene match: 0. CDR3 length: 13 residues. Germline V CDR1 and CDR2: SGHNT, YYREEE (reference sequence). CDR3 amino acids: CASSWTGENIQYF. The CDR3 bases are TGTGCCAGCAGCTGGACAGGGGAAAACATTCAGTACTTC.

The rearrangement uses TRBV24-1 and TRBJ2-2; 9 positions match TRBD1. CDR3 length equals 18 residues. CDR1 and CDR2 from the germline V gene are KGHDR and SFDVKD. V shed 3 bases and J 3 bases; nucleotides not matched to a gene: 10. Here the CDR3 DNA reads TGTGCCACCAGTGATCCCCGGAGGGGGACAGGGTACACCGGGGAGCTGTTTTTT. It specifies CATSDPRRGTGYTGELFF.

The CDR3 DNA reads TGCGCCAGCAGCTTAGGCGGGGGGGCAGGAGAGACCCAGTACTTC. Protein sequence: CASSLGGGAGETQYF. J is TRBJ2-5 and V is TRBV5-1; 9 positions agree with TRBD2. CDR3 size: 15 residues. With 2 bases clipped from V and 4 bases from J, the junction kept 6 bases outside the gene matches. Germline V gene sequence: CDR1 SGHRS, CDR2 YFSETQ.

This chain joins TRBV5-6 and TRBJ1-1, with 9 bases matching TRBD1. CDR3 length equals 15 residues. J was trimmed by 4 bases and V by 4 bases; bases with no gene match: 8. The germline V gene encodes CDR1 SGHDT and CDR2 YYEEEE. The CDR3 nucleotides are TGTGCCAGCAGCGTACAGGGACAGGGAGGCACTGAAGCTTTCTTT. Encoded protein: CASSVQGQGGTEAFF.

This chain links TRBV7-8 with TRBJ2-3; TRBD2 aligns across 12 bases. There are 19 residues in the CDR3. Germline V gene lookup returns CDR1 SGHVS and CDR2 FQNEAQ. Trimming at V came to 1 base and at J to 4 bases, leaving 12 bases not matched to a gene. The chain's CDR3 is CASSLVVLAGGPVADTQYF. DNA for the CDR3: TGTGCCAGCAGCTTAGTAGTTCTAGCGGGGGGGCCTGTTGCAGATACGCAGTATTTT.